This T cell receptor (beta chain) is drawn from a study of PD-1 and CTLA-4 blockade in melanoma. A single count supports this clone. Germline V gives CDR1 MNHEY, CDR2 SMNVEV (reference sequence). V lost 5 bases to trimming and J lost 6 bases; unmatched junction nucleotides: 5. This CDR3 is built from 13 residues. Repertoires were generated with immunoSEQ multiplex PCR, while TCRdb's copy carries only in-frame clones and drops some. The sample records tens of thousands of clones, approximately 88% being singletons. The sequence was collected from a human donor with melanoma. The genes are TRBV27 and TRBJ1-2, with 8 nucleotides matching TRBD1. The specimen was CD8+ T cells from peripheral blood, collected before anti-PD-1 treatment. The CDR3 sequence: CASSPWTGNGYTF. Here the CDR3 DNA reads TGTGCCAGCAGTCCTTGGACAGGGAATGGCTACACCTTC.